This entry lists 29 T cell receptor beta chains sequenced from one sample in a study of blood T cell repertoires in COVID-19. The data were produced by immunoSEQ multiplex PCR, yet TCRdb's version contains in-frame clones alone and is incomplete. The profile covers some 140,000 clones, with 65% to 90% appearing a single time and over 10% taken by the ten largest. Sequencing used peripheral blood. These receptors originate from a woman aged 55-69 years with COVID-19, enrolled during active disease.

About this clone itself: The sample has other DNA sequences that encode this CDR3 too. The V call is TRBV12-3 or TRBV12-4, the J call TRBJ1-2; a weak D match, TRBD1 (5 bases). The CDR3 is 13 amino acids. The germline V and J ends were trimmed by 6 bases and 2 bases, with 10 bases remaining between them. The CDR3: CASSRTGNYGYTF. The CDR3 DNA is TGTGCCAGCAGCCGCACAGGCAACTATGGCTACACCTTC.

This clone appeared a few times. The chain links TRBV5-1 to TRBJ2-1; D is undetermined. This CDR3 is 15 amino acids long. V lost 0 bases to trimming and J lost 0 bases, with 7 bases between them. Germline V gene lookup returns CDR1 SGHRS and CDR2 YFSETQ. CDR3 residues: CASSLDPSSYNEQFF. The CDR3 DNA is TGCGCCAGCAGCTTGGATCCGAGCTCCTACAATGAGCAGTTCTTC.

The V gene is TRBV19, the J gene TRBJ2-1, with a possible D match to TRBD2 (5 bases). The CDR3 is made up of 13 amino acids. CDR1 and CDR2 from the germline V gene are LNHDA and SQIVND (reference sequence). Trimming took 0 bases from V and 12 from J, leaving 12 bases between them. In DNA form, the CDR3 reads TGTGCCAGTAGTATAGATCCAATGGGAGTGCAGTTCTTC. Encoded protein: CASSIDPMGVQFF.

The chain couples TRBV20-1 to TRBJ1-1; 7 bases agree with TRBD1. The junction had 5 bases not matched to a gene; V was cut back by 6 bases and J by 4 bases. This CDR3 is 12 amino acids long. Germline V gene sequence: CDR1 DFQATT, CDR2 SNEGSKA (reference sequence). The CDR3 region has the DNA TGCAGTGCCAGTTCAGGGGGCACTGAAGCTTTCTTT. Its translation is CSASSGGTEAFF.

The chain uses TRBV19 and TRBJ2-2; D is unclear. Looked up from germline, CDR1 is LNHDA and CDR2 is SQIVND (reference sequence). The CDR3 consists of 12 residues. Trimming took 7 bases from V and 7 from J, leaving 10 bases between them. The DNA for the CDR3 is TGTGCCAGTAATGGGCGATTCGGGGAGCTGTTTTTT. Protein sequence: CASNGRFGELFF.

This clone was seen a single time. The rearrangement uses TRBV19 and TRBJ1-1, with a possible D match to TRBD1 (6 bases). Trimming cost V 0 bases and J 5 bases, with 13 bases left between them. The CDR3 consists of 15 residues. The germline V gene encodes CDR1 LNHDA and CDR2 SQIVND (reference sequence). CDR3 in DNA: TGTGCCAGTAGTATAGACGGGGGGCGGGGTACTGAAGCTTTCTTT. Protein product: CASSIDGGRGTEAFF. The whole variable domain, remainder taken from reference TRBV19 and TRBJ1-1, is DGGITQSPKYLFRKEGQNVTLSCEQNLNHDAMYWYRQDPGQGLRLIYYSQIVNDFQKGDIAEGYSVSREKKESFPLTVTSAQKNPTAFYLCASSIDGGRGTEAFFGQGTRLTVV.

This clone is a singleton in its sample. This sequence joins TRBV21-1 and TRBJ1-2. TRBV21-1 is a pseudogene locus. This CDR3 is built from 11 residues. DNA for the CDR3: TGTGCCAGCAGCACTCGAGGGCTTCTGATCTTC. It encodes CASSTRGLLIF.

Regarding this clone: A read error may produce the germline difference seen at one junction end. The chain is built from TRBV11-1 and TRBJ2-7; D perhaps matches TRBD2 (5 bases). The CDR3 has 15 amino acids. Germline V gene data show CDR1 as SGHAT and CDR2 as FQDESV (reference sequence). The DNA for the CDR3 is TGTGCCAGCAGCCTCGGAACGGGAAGAGTCTACGAGCAGCACTTC. Encoded protein: CASSLGTGRVYEQHF.

In this sample, this clone turned up once. The V gene is TRBV7-9, the J gene TRBJ1-1, with D tentatively TRBD1 (6 bases). Trimming pared 4 bases from V and 8 bases from J, leaving 11 bases between. This CDR3 contains 12 residues. Germline values: CDR1 SEHNR, CDR2 FQNEAQ (reference sequence). For the CDR3, the DNA is TGTGCCAGCAGCTCGGCAGGGGCCGAAGCTTTCTTT. This gives the protein CASSSAGAEAFF. Combining the CDR3 with reference TRBV7-9 and TRBJ1-1 gives the whole variable domain DTGVSQNPRHKITKRGQNVTFRCDPISEHNRLYWYRQTLGQGPEFLTYFQNEAQLEKSRLLSDRFSAERPKGSFSTLEIQRTEQGDSAMYLCASSSAGAEAFFGQGTRLTVV.

The chain uses TRBV7-9 and TRBJ1-1; 10 nucleotides match TRBD1. This CDR3 is built from 16 residues. V shed 3 bases and J 3 bases; nucleotides not matched to a gene: 7. Germline V gene sequence: CDR1 SEHNR, CDR2 FQNEAQ (reference sequence). The DNA of the CDR3 is TGTGCCAGCAGCTTCCGACAGGGGGCCAGGGACACTGAAGCTTTCTTT. Its protein product is CASSFRQGARDTEAFF.

In this sample, this clone turned up once. The genes are TRBV5-1 and TRBJ1-1, with D possibly being TRBD1 (6 bases). This CDR3 has 15 amino acids. Germline-derived CDR1 and CDR2 are SGHRS and YFSETQ. Between the trimmed V and J ends, which lost 4 bases and 0 bases, there was a span of 13 bases. The CDR3 DNA reads as TGCGCCAGCAGCCGGAGAGGACAGTTGAACACTGAAGCTTTCTTT. It translates to CASSRRGQLNTEAFF.

This chain links TRBV6-5 with TRBJ1-1, with TRBD1 matching 8 bases. V dropped 9 bases and J dropped 0; count of bases not matched to a gene: 3. The CDR3 consists of 13 residues. Per germline, CDR1 MNHEY and CDR2 SVGAGI. The CDR3 loop reads CASGQGMNTEAFF. The CDR3 DNA reads as TGTGCCAGTGGACAGGGAATGAACACTGAAGCTTTCTTT.

This chain connects TRBV4-1 to TRBJ1-1, with TRBD1 as a possible D gene (5 bases). The germline V and J ends were trimmed by 4 bases and 1 base, with 13 bases remaining between them. CDR3 size: 15 residues. CDR1 is MGHRA, CDR2 YSYEKL, per germline. CDR3 nucleotide sequence: TGCGCCAGCAGCCGGGGGATGGGGGGGAACACTGAAGCTTTCTTT. Amino acid sequence: CASSRGMGGNTEAFF.

The rearrangement joins TRBV27 to TRBJ2-1; 7 nucleotides match TRBD1. The CDR3 extends over 17 amino acids. Trimming removed 2 bases from V and 7 bases from J; junction bases left unmatched: 14. Per the germline V gene, CDR1 is MNHEY and CDR2 is SMNVEV (reference sequence). CDR3 loop: CASSLRGLQGLHNEQFF. The CDR3 nucleotides are TGTGCCAGCAGTTTAAGGGGCCTACAGGGGCTGCATAATGAGCAGTTCTTC.

The chain is built from TRBV30 and TRBJ1-5; tentatively, D is TRBD1 (6 bases). The length of the CDR3 is 14 residues. The germline V gene has CDR1 GTSNPN and CDR2 SVGIG (reference sequence). The V end was cut by 4 bases, the J end by 5 bases, with 15 bases between. The DNA for the CDR3 is TGTGCCTGGACACGGGGAGGGGGGGATCAGCCCCAGCATTTT. It encodes CAWTRGGGDQPQHF.

This clone occurred once. This chain links TRBV9 with TRBJ2-3, with D perhaps matching TRBD2 (6 bases). The germline gives CDR1 SGDLS, CDR2 YYNGEE. Trimming took off 2 bases at V and 3 bases at J, with 13 bases between the two ends. The CDR3 covers 15 residues. The CDR3: CASSVRGGKTDTQYF. The CDR3 DNA sequence: TGTGCCAGCAGCGTTCGAGGAGGGAAAACAGATACGCAGTATTTT.

The chain carries TRBV7-2 and TRBJ1-5; 7 nucleotides match TRBD1. J lost 0 bases, V lost 5 bases, and 7 bases had no gene match. CDR3 length: 16 amino acids. Germline loops: CDR1 SGHTA, CDR2 FQGNSA. CDR3 sequence reads: CASSAWTGHSNQPQHF. The CDR3 bases are TGTGCCAGCAGCGCCTGGACAGGACATAGCAATCAGCCCCAGCATTTT.

The chain joins TRBV27 to TRBJ1-6; D might be TRBD1 (6 bases). Germline V gene sequence: CDR1 MNHEY, CDR2 SMNVEV (reference sequence). This CDR3 region has 16 residues. Trimming removed 1 base at V and 7 bases at J, with 14 bases between. CDR3 bases: TGTGCCAGCAGTTTATTTCCCACAGGGCTGAATTCACCCCTCCACTTT. This gives the protein CASSLFPTGLNSPLHF.

The rearrangement joins TRBV3-1 (or the pseudogene TRBV3-2) to TRBJ1-3; D unclear. With 6 bases removed from V and 0 bases from J, the gap between germline ends came to 9 bases. This CDR3 region has 14 residues. CDR1 and CDR2 (germline): LGHDT, YNNKEL (reference sequence). The CDR3 sequence: CASRRGSSGNTIYF. CDR3 DNA sequence: TGTGCCAGCAGACGTGGCTCCTCTGGAAACACCATATATTTT.

This chain links TRBV5-1 with TRBJ1-5, with a weak D call TRBD1 (6 bases). Trimming stripped 4 bases from V and 3 bases from J, with 14 bases between. The germline CDR1 and CDR2 sequences are SGHRS and YFSETQ. CDR3 size: 15 residues. Here the CDR3 reads CASSPDSMNNQPQHF. The CDR3 bases are TGCGCCAGCAGCCCGGACAGTATGAACAATCAGCCCCAGCATTTT.

The chain joins TRBV19 to TRBJ2-6; D is unclear. This CDR3 is built from 14 residues. The ends were cut back, 3 bases at V and 0 bases at J, with 3 bases in the middle. CDR1 and CDR2 (germline): LNHDA, SQIVND (reference sequence). CDR3 protein: CASSISSGANVLTF. The CDR3 bases are TGTGCCAGTAGTATTAGCTCTGGGGCCAACGTCCTGACTTTC.

The chain carries TRBV29-1 and TRBJ1-1; 7 nucleotides agree with TRBD1. Germline V gene sequence: CDR1 SQVTM, CDR2 ANQGSEA. With 1 base clipped from V and 8 bases from J, the junction kept 7 bases outside the gene matches. There are 13 residues in the CDR3. The CDR3 DNA is TGCAGCGTTGAAGGGGGGACAGCGGCGGAAGCTTTCTTT. Translated: CSVEGGTAAEAFF. Supplemented by reference TRBV29-1 and TRBJ1-1, the full variable domain reads SAVISQKPSRDICQRGTSLTIQCQVDSQVTMMFWYRQQPGQSLTLIATANQGSEATYESGFVIDKFPISRPNLTFSTLTVSNMSPEDSSIYLCSVEGGTAAEAFFGQGTRLTVV.

This chain uses TRBV19 with TRBJ2-7; TRBD1 agrees at 9 bases. The length of the CDR3 is 15 residues. Germline assignment: CDR1 LNHDA and CDR2 SQIVND (reference sequence). V dropped 6 bases and J dropped 5; count of bases not matched to a gene: 11. The CDR3: CASRGRGQGIDEQYF. The CDR3 coding sequence is TGTGCCAGTAGGGGAAGGGGACAGGGCATCGACGAGCAGTACTTC. Filled out from reference TRBV19 and TRBJ2-7, the complete variable domain reads DGGITQSPKYLFRKEGQNVTLSCEQNLNHDAMYWYRQDPGQGLRLIYYSQIVNDFQKGDIAEGYSVSREKKESFPLTVTSAQKNPTAFYLCASRGRGQGIDEQYFGPGTRLTVT.

V is TRBV6-5 and J is TRBJ1-2, with 8 bases fitting TRBD1. The junction had 11 bases not matched to a gene; V was cut back by 11 bases and J by 6 bases. The CDR3 runs 13 residues. Germline V lookup: CDR1 MNHEY, CDR2 SVGAGI. This chain's CDR3 is CASMEDRVHGYTF. The CDR3 coding sequence is TGTGCCTCCATGGAGGACAGGGTACATGGCTACACCTTC.

V usage is TRBV6-1 and J usage is TRBJ1-3, with a possible D match to TRBD1 (5 bases). Germline lookup yields CDR1 MNHNS and CDR2 SASEGT. The V and J ends lost 3 bases and 8 bases respectively, with 14 bases between them. CDR3 size: 14 residues. CDR3 protein: CASSDINRQDTIYF. CDR3 DNA sequence: TGTGCCAGCAGTGACATTAACAGGCAGGACACCATATATTTT.

The V call is TRBV7-9, the J call TRBJ1-1; a weak D match, TRBD1 (6 bases). Trimming removed 4 bases at V and 4 bases at J, with 19 bases between. The CDR3 contains 16 residues. In germline, CDR1 is SEHNR, CDR2 FQNEAQ (reference sequence). Here the CDR3 DNA reads TGTGCCAGCAGCTCACCCCGGGGGCGGGGGCCCACTGAAGCTTTCTTT. This gives the protein CASSSPRGRGPTEAFF. The full variable domain, completed using reference TRBV7-9 and TRBJ1-1, is DTGVSQNPRHKITKRGQNVTFRCDPISEHNRLYWYRQTLGQGPEFLTYFQNEAQLEKSRLLSDRFSAERPKGSFSTLEIQRTEQGDSAMYLCASSSPRGRGPTEAFFGQGTRLTVV.

The chain combines TRBV11-3 with TRBJ2-1; 9 bases line up with TRBD2. Germline V CDR1 and CDR2: SGHNT, YENEEA. The CDR3 covers 16 residues. Germline trimming cut 6 bases from V and 8 bases from J; bases unmatched to any gene: 14. CDR3 loop: CASSFLRAGGPDEQFF. CDR3 bases: TGTGCCAGCAGTTTTTTGAGGGCGGGGGGGCCTGATGAGCAGTTCTTC. Supplemented by reference TRBV11-3 and TRBJ2-1, the full variable domain reads EAGVVQSPRYKIIEKKQPVAFWCNPISGHNTLYWYLQNLGQGPELLIRYENEEAVDDSQLPKDRFSAERLKGVDSTLKIQPAELGDSAVYLCASSFLRAGGPDEQFFGPGTRLTVL.

This clone is a singleton in its sample. The chain employs TRBV18 and TRBJ1-2; D is uncertain. There are 19 residues in the CDR3. Between the trimmed V and J ends, which lost 3 bases and 1 base, there was a span of 24 bases. Germline-derived CDR1 and CDR2 are KGHSH and LQKENI. This CDR3 reads CASSPVPGSAGHINYGYTF. The CDR3 nucleotides read TGTGCCAGCTCACCGGTCCCGGGTTCAGCTGGCCATATTAACTATGGCTACACCTTC.

The rearrangement links TRBV6-5 to TRBJ1-2, with D maybe TRBD1 (6 bases). The CDR3 loop spans 15 amino acids. CDR1 MNHEY and CDR2 SVGAGI come from the germline V gene. V lost 0 bases and J 4 bases, leaving 12 bases between the germline ends. The CDR3 loop is CASSYSRGASYGYTF. The CDR3 DNA reads TGTGCCAGCAGTTACTCGCGGGGGGCGTCCTATGGCTACACCTTC.